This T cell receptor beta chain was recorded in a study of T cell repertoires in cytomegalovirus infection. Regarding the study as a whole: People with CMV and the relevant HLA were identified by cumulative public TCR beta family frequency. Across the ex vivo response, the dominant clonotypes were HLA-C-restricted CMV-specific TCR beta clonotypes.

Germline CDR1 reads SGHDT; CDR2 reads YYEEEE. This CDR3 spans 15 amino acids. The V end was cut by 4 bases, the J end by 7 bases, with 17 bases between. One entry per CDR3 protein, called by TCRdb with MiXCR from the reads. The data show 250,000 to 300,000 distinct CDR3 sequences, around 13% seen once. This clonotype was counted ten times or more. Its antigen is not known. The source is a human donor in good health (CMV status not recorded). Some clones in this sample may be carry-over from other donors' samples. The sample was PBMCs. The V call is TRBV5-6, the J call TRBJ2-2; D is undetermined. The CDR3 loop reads CASSRSLEFHGELFF. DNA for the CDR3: TGTGCCAGCAGCCGGTCCTTGGAGTTTCACGGGGAGCTGTTTTTT.